Listed below are T cell receptor beta chains from one sample, sequenced in a study of T cell responses to AZD1222 COVID-19 vaccine. Produced via immunoSEQ multiplex PCR; TCRdb's table is partial and in-frame only. The data show some 200,000 clones, about 89% seen once. Sequenced here: peripheral blood, sampled 28 days after the second AZD1222 dose. Receptors were obtained from an adult who received the AZD1222 COVID-19 vaccine. Both conserved end residues are part of each CDR3. D genes are given only for firm matches. The size entry is marked missing in some rows and otherwise reads once, few, many or a size class.

v_call	clone_size	j_call	d_call	cdr3_aa	cdr3_nt
TRBV29-1	-	TRBJ1-6	-	CSVCQGNNSPLHF	TGCAGCGTTTGCCAGGGCAATAATTCACCCCTCCACTTT
TRBV5-1	-	TRBJ1-6	-	CASSGETGSNSPLHF	TGCGCCAGCAGCGGGGAAACAGGGTCTAATTCACCCCTCCACTTT
TRBV2	once	TRBJ2-1	-	CASSRVGLYNEQFF	TGTGCCAGCTCCCGCGTGGGTCTTTACAATGAGCAGTTCTTC
TRBV5-5	-	TRBJ1-5	-	CASGETGRGPQHF	TGTGCCAGCGGAGAAACAGGACGTGGACCCCAGCATTTT
TRBV28	-	TRBJ1-1	-	CASRSLGTEAFF	TGTGCCAGCAGGAGCCTCGGGACTGAAGCTTTCTTT
TRBV18	few	TRBJ2-2	-	CASSSSTGELFF	TGTGCCAGCTCATCCAGCACCGGGGAGCTGTTTTTT
TRBV27	-	TRBJ1-1	-	CASSSPGNAGGEAFF	TGTGCCAGCAGTTCCCCCGGTAACGCCGGGGGTGAAGCTTTCTTT
TRBV7-9	-	TRBJ1-3	-	CASSSYNGDSSGNTIYF	TGTGCCAGCAGCTCCTATAACGGAGACAGCTCTGGAAACACCATATATTTT
TRBV5-1	-	TRBJ2-5	-	CASSLGGTRETQYF	TGCGCCAGCAGCTTGGGGGGAACCAGGGAGACCCAGTACTTC
TRBV12-3/TRBV12-4	-	TRBJ2-7	TRBD2	CASKGTSLNEQYF	TGTGCCAGTAAGGGGACTAGTCTGAACGAGCAGTACTTC
TRBV29-1	-	TRBJ2-7	-	CSVEDVLAGNAQYF	TGCAGCGTTGAAGACGTACTGGCAGGGAACGCGCAGTACTTC
TRBV6-5	-	TRBJ2-1	-	CASRNTRSYNEQFF	TGTGCCAGCAGGAACACGAGGAGCTACAATGAGCAGTTCTTC
TRBV7-3	few	TRBJ2-3	TRBD2	CASSLTAGTSGLLDTQYF	TGTGCCAGCAGCTTAACCGCCGGGACTAGCGGGTTATTAGATACGCAGTATTTT
TRBV19	-	TRBJ1-1	-	CASSIHLNTEAFF	TGTGCCAGTAGTATACACCTGAACACTGAAGCTTTCTTT
TRBV5-1	-	TRBJ2-3	-	CASSLAGRVSDTQYF	TGCGCCAGCAGCTTGGCTGGCAGGGTATCGGATACGCAGTATTTT
TRBV6-5	-	TRBJ1-5	TRBD1	CASTAGQSNQPQHF	TGTGCCAGCACGGCGGGACAGTCCAATCAGCCCCAGCATTTT
TRBV9	-	TRBJ1-2	-	CASSVVPGVSPDYGYTF	TGTGCCAGCAGCGTAGTACCGGGGGTTAGCCCCGACTATGGCTACACCTTC
TRBV7-9	-	TRBJ1-6	-	CASSLESYNSPLHF	TGTGCCAGCAGCTTAGAGTCATATAATTCACCCCTCCACTTT
TRBV7-9	-	TRBJ2-5	TRBD1	CASSWGTVEETQYF	TGTGCCAGCAGCTGGGGGACAGTCGAAGAGACCCAGTACTTC
TRBV18	-	TRBJ1-4	TRBD1	CASRQGLNEKLFF	TGTGCCAGCCGACAGGGGTTGAATGAAAAACTGTTTTTT
TRBV7-2	few	TRBJ2-3	-	CASSLRGGQRITDTQYF	TGTGCCAGCAGCTTAAGAGGGGGACAAAGAATCACAGATACGCAGTATTTT
TRBV27	-	TRBJ2-6	-	CASSLVGTGANVLTF	TGTGCCAGCAGTCTCGTGGGGACTGGGGCCAACGTCCTGACTTTC
TRBV30	-	TRBJ1-5	TRBD1	CAWSGDRQPQHF	TGTGCCTGGAGTGGGGACAGACAGCCCCAGCATTTT
TRBV2	-	TRBJ2-5	-	CASRVQKTNQETQYF	TGTGCCAGCAGGGTACAGAAAACCAACCAAGAGACCCAGTACTTC